The clone carrying this T cell receptor (beta chain) showed up just a few times. The antigen remains unidentified. The sample is drawn from a study of post-analysis software for immune sequencing data. Prepared TCR beta cDNA libraries contained unique molecular identifiers. TCRdb re-called the PCR reads through MiXCR, storing one row per CDR3 protein. The table includes 250,000 to 300,000 distinct CDR3 sequences, 30% to 45% detected once. Germline CDR1 SQVTM, CDR2 ANQGSEA. The CDR3 covers 15 residues. V gave up 4 bases and J gave up 4 bases, with 19 bases separating them. Study results and caveats: Co-batched samples clustered tightly together by F measure. The five TRBV segments detected at higher frequency in patients than in controls included TRBV5-6, TRBV5-1 and TRBV20-1.

V is TRBV29-1 and J is TRBJ1-1; D gene ambiguous. The sequencing input was blood. The TCR sequence derives from a girl under 18 with multiple sclerosis. The CDR3 region is CSVGSGETFVTEAFF. The CDR3 coding sequence is TGCAGCGTTGGTAGTGGTGAGACTTTCGTCACTGAAGCTTTCTTT.